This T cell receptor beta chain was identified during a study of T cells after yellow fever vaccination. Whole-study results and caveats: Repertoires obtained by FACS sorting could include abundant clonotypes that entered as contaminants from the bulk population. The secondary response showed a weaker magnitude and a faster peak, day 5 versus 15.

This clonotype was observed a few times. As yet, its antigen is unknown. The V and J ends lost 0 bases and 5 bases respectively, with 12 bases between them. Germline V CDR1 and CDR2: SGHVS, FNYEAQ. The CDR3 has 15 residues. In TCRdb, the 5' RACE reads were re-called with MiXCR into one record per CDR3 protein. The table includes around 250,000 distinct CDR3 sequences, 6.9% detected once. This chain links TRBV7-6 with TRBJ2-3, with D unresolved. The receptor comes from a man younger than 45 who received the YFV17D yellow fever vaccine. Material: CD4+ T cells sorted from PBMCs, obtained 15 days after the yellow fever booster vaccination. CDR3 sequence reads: CASSLAPLRVDTQYF. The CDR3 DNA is TGTGCCAGCAGCTTAGCCCCGTTGCGTGTAGATACGCAGTATTTT.